Given below is one TCR beta chain in context. This record belongs to a study of blood T cell repertoires in COVID-19. The method was immunoSEQ multiplex PCR; TCRdb's version includes in-frame clones alone and lacks a portion of them. Among 200,000 to 250,000 clones listed, approximately 84% were seen once. This clonotype originated in a woman aged 25 to 39 who had recovered from COVID-19. The sample was peripheral blood.

The CDR3: CASSKGGQRSSYEQYF. The CDR3 DNA sequence: TGTGCCAGCAGCAAAGGGGGACAGCGAAGCTCCTACGAGCAGTACTTC. The genes are TRBV21-1 and TRBJ2-7; TRBD1, as called in the table, went unchecked against the DNA. TRBV21-1 is termed a pseudogene. CDR3 length equals 16 residues.